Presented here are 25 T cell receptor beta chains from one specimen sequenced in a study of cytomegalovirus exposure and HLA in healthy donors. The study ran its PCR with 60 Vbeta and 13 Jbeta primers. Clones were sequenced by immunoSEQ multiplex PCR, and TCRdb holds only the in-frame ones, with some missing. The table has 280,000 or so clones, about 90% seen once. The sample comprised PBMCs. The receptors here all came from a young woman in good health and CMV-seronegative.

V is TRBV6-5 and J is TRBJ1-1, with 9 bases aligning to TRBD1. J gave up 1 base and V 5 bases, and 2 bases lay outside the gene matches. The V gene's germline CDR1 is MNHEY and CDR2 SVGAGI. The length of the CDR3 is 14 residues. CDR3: CASSEGQGNTEAFF. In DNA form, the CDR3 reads TGTGCCAGCAGTGAGGGACAGGGGAACACTGAAGCTTTCTTT.

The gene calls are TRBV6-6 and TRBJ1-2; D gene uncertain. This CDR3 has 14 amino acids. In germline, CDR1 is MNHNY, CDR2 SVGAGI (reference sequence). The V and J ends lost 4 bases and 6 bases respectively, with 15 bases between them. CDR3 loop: CASSWTTGGNGYTF. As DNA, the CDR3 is TGTGCCAGCAGTTGGACGACGGGAGGGAATGGCTACACCTTC.

The CDR3 coding sequence is TGTGCCAGCAGTTTAGGGACAGATAGCACAGATACGCAGTATTTT. It codes for CASSLGTDSTDTQYF. The V and J genes are TRBV27 and TRBJ2-3, with 7 bases identical to TRBD1. CDR3 size: 15 residues. Germline CDR1 reads MNHEY; CDR2 reads SMNVEV (reference sequence). Unmatched junction bases numbered 2, after V lost 2 bases and J lost 0 bases.

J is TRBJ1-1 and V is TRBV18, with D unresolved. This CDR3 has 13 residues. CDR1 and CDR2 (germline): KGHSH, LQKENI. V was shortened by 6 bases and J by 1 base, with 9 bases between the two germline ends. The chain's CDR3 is CASSSGENTEAFF. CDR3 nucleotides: TGTGCCAGCTCGTCCGGGGAGAACACTGAAGCTTTCTTT.

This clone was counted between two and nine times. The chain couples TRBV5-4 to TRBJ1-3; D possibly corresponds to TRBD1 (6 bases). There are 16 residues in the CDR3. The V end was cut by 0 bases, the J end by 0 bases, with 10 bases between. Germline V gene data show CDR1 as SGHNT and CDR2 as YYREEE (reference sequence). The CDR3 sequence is CASSLEGVYSGNTIYF. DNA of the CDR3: TGTGCCAGCAGCTTGGAGGGGGTCTACTCTGGAAACACCATATATTTT.

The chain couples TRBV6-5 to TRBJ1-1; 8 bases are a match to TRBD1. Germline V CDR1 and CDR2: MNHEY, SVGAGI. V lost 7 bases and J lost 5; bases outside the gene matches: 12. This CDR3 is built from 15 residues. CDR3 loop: CASIPTGVSFTEAFF. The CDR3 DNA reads TGTGCCAGCATCCCGACAGGGGTTTCTTTTACTGAAGCTTTCTTT.

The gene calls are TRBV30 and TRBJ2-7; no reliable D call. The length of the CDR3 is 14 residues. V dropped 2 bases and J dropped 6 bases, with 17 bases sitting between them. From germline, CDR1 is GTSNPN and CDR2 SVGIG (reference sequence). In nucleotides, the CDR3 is TGTGCCTGGAGTATCTTGAGAGGTACGGGCGAGCAGTACTTC. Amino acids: CAWSILRGTGEQYF.

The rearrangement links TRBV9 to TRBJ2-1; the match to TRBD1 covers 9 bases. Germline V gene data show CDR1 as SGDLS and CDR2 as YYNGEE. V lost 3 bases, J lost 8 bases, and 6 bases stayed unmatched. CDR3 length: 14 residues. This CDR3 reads CASSDQQGADEQFF. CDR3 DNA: TGTGCCAGCAGCGATCAACAGGGGGCGGATGAGCAGTTCTTC.

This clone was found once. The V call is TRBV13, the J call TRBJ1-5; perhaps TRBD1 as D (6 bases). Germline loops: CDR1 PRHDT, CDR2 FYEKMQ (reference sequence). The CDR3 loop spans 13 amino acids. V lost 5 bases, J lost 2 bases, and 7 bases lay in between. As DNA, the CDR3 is TGTGCCAGCAGCACAGGGCGCAATCAGCCCCAGCATTTT. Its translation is CASSTGRNQPQHF.

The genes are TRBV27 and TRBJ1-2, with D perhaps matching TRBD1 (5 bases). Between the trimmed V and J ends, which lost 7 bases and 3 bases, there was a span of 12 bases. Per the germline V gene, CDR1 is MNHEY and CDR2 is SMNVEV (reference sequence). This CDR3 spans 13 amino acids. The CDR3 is CASTRGRDYGYTF. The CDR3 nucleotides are TGTGCCAGCACCCGTGGCAGGGACTATGGCTACACCTTC.

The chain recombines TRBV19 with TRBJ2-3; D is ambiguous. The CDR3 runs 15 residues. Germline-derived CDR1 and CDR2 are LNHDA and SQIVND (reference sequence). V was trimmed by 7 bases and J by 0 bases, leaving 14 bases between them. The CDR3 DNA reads TGTGCCAGTACCCCGTTGGCCGGGAGCACAGATACGCAGTATTTT. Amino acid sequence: CASTPLAGSTDTQYF.

The CDR3 here is CASSLQDTQYF. The CDR3 region has the DNA TGTGCCAGCAGTTTACAAGATACGCAGTATTTT. This chain links TRBV27 with TRBJ2-3; D remains ambiguous. This CDR3 comprises 11 residues. The V and J ends lost 2 bases and 5 bases respectively, with 2 bases between them. The germline CDR1 and CDR2 sequences are MNHEY and SMNVEV (reference sequence).

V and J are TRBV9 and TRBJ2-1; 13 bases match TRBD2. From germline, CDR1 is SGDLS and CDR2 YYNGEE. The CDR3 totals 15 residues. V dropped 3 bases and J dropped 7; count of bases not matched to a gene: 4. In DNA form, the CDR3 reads TGTGCCAGCAGCGGCGGGACTAGCGGGGATAATGAGCAGTTCTTC. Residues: CASSGGTSGDNEQFF.

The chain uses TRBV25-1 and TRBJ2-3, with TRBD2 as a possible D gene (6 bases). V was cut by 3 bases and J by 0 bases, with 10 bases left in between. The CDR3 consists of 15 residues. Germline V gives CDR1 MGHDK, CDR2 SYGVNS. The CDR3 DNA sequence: TGTGCCAGCAGTGAGTGGGGGGTTAGCACAGATACGCAGTATTTT. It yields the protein CASSEWGVSTDTQYF.

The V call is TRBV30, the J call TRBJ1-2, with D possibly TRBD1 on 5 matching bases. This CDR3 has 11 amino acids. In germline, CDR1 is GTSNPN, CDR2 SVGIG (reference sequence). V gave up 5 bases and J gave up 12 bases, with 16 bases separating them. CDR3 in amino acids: CAWGRVWKNTF. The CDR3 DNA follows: TGTGCCTGGGGCAGGGTGTGGAAAAACACCTTC.

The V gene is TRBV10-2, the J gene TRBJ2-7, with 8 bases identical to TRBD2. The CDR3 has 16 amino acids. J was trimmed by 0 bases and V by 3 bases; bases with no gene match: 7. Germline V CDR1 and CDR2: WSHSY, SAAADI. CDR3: CASSDPGRGSSYEQYF. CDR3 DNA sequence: TGCGCCAGCAGTGACCCCGGGAGGGGGAGCTCCTACGAGCAGTACTTC.

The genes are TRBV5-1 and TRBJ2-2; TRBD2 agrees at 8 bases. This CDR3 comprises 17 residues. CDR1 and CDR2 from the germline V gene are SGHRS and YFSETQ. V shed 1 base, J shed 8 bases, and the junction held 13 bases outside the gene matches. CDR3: CASSLIAGGHLWGELFF. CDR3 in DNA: TGCGCCAGCAGCTTGATCGCGGGGGGCCACCTTTGGGGGGAGCTGTTTTTT.

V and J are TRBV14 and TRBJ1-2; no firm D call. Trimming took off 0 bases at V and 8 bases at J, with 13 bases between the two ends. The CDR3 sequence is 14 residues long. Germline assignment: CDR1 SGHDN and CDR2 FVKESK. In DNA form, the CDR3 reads TGTGCCAGCAGCCAAGAGACCGATTCGCGGGGCTACACCTTC. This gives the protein CASSQETDSRGYTF. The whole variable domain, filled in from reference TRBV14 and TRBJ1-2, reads EAGVTQFPSHSVIEKGQTVTLRCDPISGHDNLYWYRRVMGKEIKFLLHFVKESKQDESGMPNNRFLAERTGGTYSTLKVQPAELEDSGVYFCASSQETDSRGYTFGSGTRLTVV.

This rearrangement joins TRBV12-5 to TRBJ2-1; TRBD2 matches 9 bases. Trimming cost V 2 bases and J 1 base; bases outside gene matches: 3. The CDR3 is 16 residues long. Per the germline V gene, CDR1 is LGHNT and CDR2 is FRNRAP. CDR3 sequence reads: CASGLRLAGSYNEQFF. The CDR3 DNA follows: TGTGCTAGTGGTTTGCGGCTAGCGGGATCCTACAATGAGCAGTTCTTC.

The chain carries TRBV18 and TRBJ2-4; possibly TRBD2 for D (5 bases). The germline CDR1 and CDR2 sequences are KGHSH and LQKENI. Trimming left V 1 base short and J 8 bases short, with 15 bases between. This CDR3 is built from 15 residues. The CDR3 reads CASSPLLAPWYIQYF. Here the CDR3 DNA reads TGTGCCAGCTCACCACTCCTAGCTCCCTGGTACATTCAGTACTTC.

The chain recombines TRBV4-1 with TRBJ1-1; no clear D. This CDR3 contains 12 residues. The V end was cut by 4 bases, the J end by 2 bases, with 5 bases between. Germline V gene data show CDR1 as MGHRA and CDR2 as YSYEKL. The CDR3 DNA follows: TGCGCCAGCAGCCGACAAAACACTGAAGCTTTCTTT. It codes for CASSRQNTEAFF.

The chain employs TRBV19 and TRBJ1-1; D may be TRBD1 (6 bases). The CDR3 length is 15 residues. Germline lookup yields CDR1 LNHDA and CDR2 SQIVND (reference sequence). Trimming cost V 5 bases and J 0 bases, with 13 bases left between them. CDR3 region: CASSATGPVNTEAFF. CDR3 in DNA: TGTGCCAGTAGTGCGACAGGACCCGTGAACACTGAAGCTTTCTTT.

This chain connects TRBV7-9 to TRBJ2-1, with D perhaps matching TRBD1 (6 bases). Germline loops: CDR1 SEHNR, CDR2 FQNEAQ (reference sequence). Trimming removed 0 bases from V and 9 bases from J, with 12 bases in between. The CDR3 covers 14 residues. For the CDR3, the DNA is TGTGCCAGCAGCTTAGCGTCAGGGGTTGTTGAGCAGTTCTTC. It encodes CASSLASGVVEQFF.

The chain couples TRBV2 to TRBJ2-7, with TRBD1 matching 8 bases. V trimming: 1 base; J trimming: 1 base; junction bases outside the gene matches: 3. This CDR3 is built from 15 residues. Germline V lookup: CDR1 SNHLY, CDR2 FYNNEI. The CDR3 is CASSEGTGFSYEQYF. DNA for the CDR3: TGTGCCAGCAGTGAAGGGACAGGGTTTTCCTACGAGCAGTACTTC. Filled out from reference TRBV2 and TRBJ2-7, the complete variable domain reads EPEVTQTPSHQVTQMGQEVILRCVPISNHLYFYWYRQILGQKVEFLVSFYNNEISEKSEIFDDQFSVERPDGSNFTLKIRSTKLEDSAMYFCASSEGTGFSYEQYFGPGTRLTVT.

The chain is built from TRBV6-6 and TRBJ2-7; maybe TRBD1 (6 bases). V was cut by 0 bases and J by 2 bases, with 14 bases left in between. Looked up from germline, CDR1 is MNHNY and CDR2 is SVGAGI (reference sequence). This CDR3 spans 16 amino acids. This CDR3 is CASSYSIGGRTYEQYF. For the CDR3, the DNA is TGTGCCAGCAGTTACTCGATAGGGGGTAGGACCTACGAGCAGTACTTC.